This T cell receptor beta chain was sequenced for a study of OX40 agonist ivuxolimab in advanced cancers. Across the study: The dose-escalation cohort was about 83% male, with a mean age of about 56 years, ranging about 23 to 90. General study findings and limits: At 0.1 to 3.0 mg/kg, clonal expansion of CD4+ and CD8+ blood T cells had occurred by week 6. Among the lowest peripheral clonal expansion occurred in 0.1-3.0 mg/kg partial responders.

J gave up 1 base and V 4 bases, and 7 bases lay outside the gene matches. The CDR3 totals 16 residues. Germline CDR1 and CDR2: MNHEY and SMNVEV (reference sequence). Libraries were prepared by immunoSEQ multiplex PCR; TCRdb keeps only in-frame clonotypes and omits some of them. Counted here are roughly 24,000 clones, 60% to 80% occurring once; the ten biggest clones make up 20% to 30%. This clone was counted a single time. Its antigen is unidentified. This receptor was obtained from an adult with an advanced solid tumor such as melanoma, head and neck, liver or kidney cancer. The chain combines TRBV27 with TRBJ2-1; 7 nucleotides match TRBD2. Specimen: CD4+ or CD8+ T cells sorted from blood, collected in a trial of the OX40 agonist ivuxolimab. The CDR3 DNA follows: TGTGCCAGCAGTTCCCCGGGAGGTAGGTCCTACAATGAGCAGTTCTTC. Amino acids: CASSSPGGRSYNEQFF.